Below, 3 T cell receptor beta chains from the same sample are listed, as sequenced in a study of blood T cell repertoires in COVID-19. Assay: immunoSEQ multiplex PCR; the TCRdb copy retains only in-frame clones and omits some. The sample has more than 65,000 clones; more than 60% are singletons. The material sequenced was peripheral blood. Receptors originate from a woman of 80 years or more with active or convalescent COVID-19.

This rearrangement joins TRBV25-1 to TRBJ1-2, with a weak D call TRBD1 (6 bases). CDR3 size: 13 residues. Trimming shortened V by 5 bases and J by 2 bases, and 9 bases separated the two germline ends. The germline V gene encodes CDR1 MGHDK and CDR2 SYGVNS. Here the CDR3 reads CASSPGTNYGYTF. In DNA form, the CDR3 reads TGTGCCAGCAGTCCCGGGACAAACTATGGCTACACCTTC.

This chain uses TRBV7-8 with TRBJ1-2; D unclear. The CDR3 is 14 residues long. Germline V lookup: CDR1 SGHVS, CDR2 FQNEAQ. V gave up 3 bases and J gave up 2 bases, with 10 bases separating them. The CDR3 DNA is TGTGCCAGCAGCTTGGAGAGGTTGAACTATGGCTACACCTTC. It codes for CASSLERLNYGYTF.

Only one count was recorded for this clone. This chain links TRBV11-2 with TRBJ2-1; TRBD2 agrees at 10 bases. The trim removed 2 bases at V and 11 bases at J, leaving 12 bases unmatched. This CDR3 region has 16 residues. From germline, CDR1 is SGHAT and CDR2 FQNNGV. The CDR3 bases are TGTGCCAGCAGCTTAACAGGGACTAGCGCCCACAGGAAGCAGTTCTTC. This translates into CASSLTGTSAHRKQFF.